This T cell receptor beta chain derives from a study of blood T cell repertoires in COVID-19. Per the original methods: Amplification from reference gene primers served as the basis for estimated nucleated cell counts. Profiling relied on immunoSEQ multiplex PCR, and the TCRdb table lists in-frame clones only, not all of them. V and J calls and clone size are copied from that table; D and trimming were computed from the DNA. The sample has about 120,000 clones, around nine tenths seen once; the top ten hold 1.5%. V dropped 0 bases and J dropped 4; count of bases not matched to a gene: 8. From germline, CDR1 is SGHNT and CDR2 YYREEE (reference sequence). This CDR3 has 16 amino acids.

The sequencing input was peripheral blood. This TCR derives from a human donor in a cohort sampled during active COVID-19. The chain recombines TRBV5-4 with TRBJ2-5; 8 bases agree with TRBD2. CDR3 in amino acids: CASSLGQREMGETQYF. The DNA of the CDR3 is TGTGCCAGCAGCTTGGGGCAGCGGGAGATGGGAGAGACCCAGTACTTC.